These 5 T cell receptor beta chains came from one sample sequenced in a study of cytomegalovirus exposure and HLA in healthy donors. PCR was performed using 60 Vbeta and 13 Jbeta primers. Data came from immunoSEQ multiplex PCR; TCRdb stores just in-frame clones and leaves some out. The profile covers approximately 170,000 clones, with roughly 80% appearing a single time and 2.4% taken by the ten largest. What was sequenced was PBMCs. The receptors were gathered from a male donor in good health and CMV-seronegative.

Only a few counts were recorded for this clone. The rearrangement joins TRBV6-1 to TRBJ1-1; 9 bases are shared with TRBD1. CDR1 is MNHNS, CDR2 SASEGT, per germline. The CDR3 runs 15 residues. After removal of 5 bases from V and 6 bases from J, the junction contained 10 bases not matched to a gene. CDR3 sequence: CASSTTYRGRPEAFF. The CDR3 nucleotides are TGTGCCAGCAGTACAACTTACAGGGGGCGGCCTGAAGCTTTCTTT.

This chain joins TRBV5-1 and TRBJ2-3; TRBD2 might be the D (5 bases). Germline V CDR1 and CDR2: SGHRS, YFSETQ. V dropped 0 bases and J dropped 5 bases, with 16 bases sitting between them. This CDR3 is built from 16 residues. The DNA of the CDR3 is TGCGCCAGCAGCTTGGGCCATATCCTTGCGGGAGATACGCAGTATTTT. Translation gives CASSLGHILAGDTQYF.

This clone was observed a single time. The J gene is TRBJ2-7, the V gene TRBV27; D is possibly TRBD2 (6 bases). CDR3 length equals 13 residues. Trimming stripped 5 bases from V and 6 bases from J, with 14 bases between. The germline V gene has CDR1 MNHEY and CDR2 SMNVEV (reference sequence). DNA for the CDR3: TGTGCCAGCAGTAAACTCCCCGGGGGCGAGCAGTACTTC. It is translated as CASSKLPGGEQYF.

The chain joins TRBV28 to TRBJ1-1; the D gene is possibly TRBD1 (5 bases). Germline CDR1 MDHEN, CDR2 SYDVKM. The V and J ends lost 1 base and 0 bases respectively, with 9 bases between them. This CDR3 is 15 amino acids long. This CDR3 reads CASSLFRVMNTEAFF. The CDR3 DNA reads TGTGCCAGCAGTTTATTCAGGGTGATGAACACTGAAGCTTTCTTT.

The CDR3 spells CASSQAPTGANTGELFF. The CDR3 coding sequence is TGCGCCAGCAGCCAAGCCCCGACAGGGGCTAACACCGGGGAGCTGTTTTTT. The chain joins TRBV4-3 to TRBJ2-2, with 8 bases matching TRBD1. Germline lookup yields CDR1 LGHNA and CDR2 YSLEER. The junction had 6 bases not matched to a gene; V was cut back by 1 base and J by 2 bases. This CDR3 spans 17 amino acids.